The 27 T cell receptor beta chains given below trace back to one sample, sequenced in a study of regulatory T cells in long-lasting Graves disease. Investigators prepared the TCR beta libraries by applying iRepertoire HTBI primers and Arm-PCR of CDR3 regions. One entry per CDR3 protein results from TCRdb running MiXCR on the multiplex PCR reads. The sample lists hundreds of thousands of distinct CDR3 sequences, roughly 15% seen once, with 15% to 20% in the top ten. The time point is: newly diagnosed GD, antithyroid drugs for less than 3 months. TCR sequences were obtained from RNA taken from PBMCs. These records were also assigned to another study, of T cells in Graves' hyperthyroidism and ophthalmopathy.

Sequenced material: peripheral blood mononuclear cells (PBMCs), taken at new diagnosis, from a patient treated with antithyroid drugs. The receptors come from a woman aged 25 to 39 with Graves disease.

This clonotype was recorded only once. This sequence joins TRBV18 and TRBJ1-1; unclear D gene. CDR1 KGHSH and CDR2 LQKENI come from the germline V gene. With 4 bases removed from V and 2 bases from J, the gap between germline ends came to 14 bases. This CDR3 comprises 15 residues. CDR3 nucleotides: TGTGCCAGCTCACGGAGTGACCTGCTTAACACTGAAGCTTTCTTT. Translating it yields CASSRSDLLNTEAFF.

This clonotype was counted only a few times. The CDR3 loop is CSAVPLAGGENEQFF. The DNA for the CDR3 is TGCAGTGCCGTCCCTCTAGCGGGAGGCGAAAATGAGCAGTTCTTC. The chain uses TRBV20-1 and TRBJ2-1; TRBD2 matches 11 bases. CDR3 size: 15 residues. V was clipped by 6 bases and J by 7 bases; unmatched bases: 11. Germline V gene lookup returns CDR1 DFQATT and CDR2 SNEGSKA (reference sequence).

As concerns this clonotype: One junction end does not reproduce the germline sequence, and a read error may be involved. V and J are TRBV28 and TRBJ2-7; TRBD1 agrees at 10 bases. The CDR3 length is 13 residues. Germline V gene lookup returns CDR1 MDHEN and CDR2 SYDVKM. CDR3 in DNA: TGTGCCAGCGGTTTAGGACAGGGGGACGAGCAGTACTTC. Translating it yields CASGLGQGDEQYF.

This clonotype was seen at least ten times. This chain joins TRBV28 and TRBJ2-2; maybe TRBD1 (6 bases). This CDR3 comprises 15 residues. V lost 4 bases to trimming and J lost 2 bases, with 11 bases between them. From germline, CDR1 is MDHEN and CDR2 SYDVKM. CDR3 residues: CASSSPDSNTGELFF. The DNA of the CDR3 is TGTGCCAGCAGTTCTCCGGACAGTAACACCGGGGAGCTGTTTTTT.

This clonotype occurred many times. V and J are TRBV7-8 and TRBJ2-3; the match to TRBD1 covers 8 bases. V lost 0 bases to trimming and J lost 1 base; unmatched junction nucleotides: 6. Per germline, CDR1 SGHVS and CDR2 FQNEAQ. The CDR3 extends over 17 amino acids. This chain's CDR3 is CASSLARTGQRTDTQYF. The DNA of the CDR3 is TGTGCCAGCAGCTTAGCGCGGACAGGGCAGCGCACAGATACGCAGTATTTT.

CDR3 protein: CASSLAGFSPLHF. CDR3 in DNA: TGTGCCAGCAGTTTGGCAGGTTTTTCACCCCTCCACTTT. The genes are TRBV28 and TRBJ1-6; no reliable D call. V gave up 3 bases and J gave up 9 bases, with 9 bases separating them. Germline V gene sequence: CDR1 MDHEN, CDR2 SYDVKM. The CDR3 is 13 amino acids.

This chain uses TRBV7-9 with TRBJ2-2; D perhaps matches TRBD1 (5 bases). The CDR3 contains 14 residues. V was pared by 5 bases and J by 4 bases, with 11 bases between. Germline CDR1 SEHNR, CDR2 FQNEAQ (reference sequence). Here the CDR3 DNA reads TGTGCCAGCAGCACTAAAGGGGCCACCGGGGAGCTGTTTTTT. This sequence encodes CASSTKGATGELFF.

This clonotype was seen at least ten times. The V gene is TRBV6-1, the J gene TRBJ1-5; D gene unclear. The CDR3 runs to 13 residues. Germline V lookup: CDR1 MNHNS, CDR2 SASEGT. The V end was cut by 8 bases, the J end by 10 bases, with 18 bases between. The CDR3 sequence: CASEDSLFRPQHF. In nucleotides, the CDR3 is TGTGCCAGCGAAGACTCCCTCTTCCGCCCCCAGCATTTT.

As to this clonotype: Given a much more abundant clone one base away, this may be a read error. V is TRBV6-1 and J is TRBJ1-2, with D perhaps matching TRBD1 (5 bases). The CDR3 is made up of 14 amino acids. Germline lookup yields CDR1 MNHNS and CDR2 SASEGT. As DNA, the CDR3 is TGTGCCAGCAGTGAACAGGGCTCGCCCTATGGCCACACCTTC. It is translated as CASSEQGSPYGHTF.

The chain employs TRBV30 and TRBJ1-2; TRBD1 might be the D (5 bases). The V gene lost 5 bases and the J gene lost 8 bases, with 30 bases spanning the gap. The CDR3 is 17 amino acids. Germline CDR1 reads GTSNPN; CDR2 reads SVGIG (reference sequence). CDR3 coding DNA: TGTGCCTGGGACAGAGGCTACACCAGTTCAACGCTATGGGGCTACACCTTC. It encodes CAWDRGYTSSTLWGYTF.

This clonotype was detected many times. V gene TRBV2 combines with J gene TRBJ2-1, with TRBD1 as a possible D gene (6 bases). CDR1 is SNHLY and CDR2 is FYNNEI in the germline V gene. Between the trimmed V and J ends, which lost 5 bases and 5 bases, there was a span of 13 bases. There are 14 residues in the CDR3. As DNA, the CDR3 is TGTGCCAGCAGTCCGTTCAACAGGGACAATGAGCAGTTCTTC. Its protein product is CASSPFNRDNEQFF.

This clonotype has just one count. V usage is TRBV11-2 and J usage is TRBJ2-3; D is undetermined. The CDR3 spans 12 residues. Trimming left V 3 bases short and J 6 bases short, with 7 bases between. Germline V gene sequence: CDR1 SGHAT, CDR2 FQNNGV. The CDR3 DNA reads as TGTGCCAGCAGCTTTTTTGGGGATACGCAGTATTTT. Translation gives CASSFFGDTQYF.

There are many counts of this clonotype. This chain joins TRBV27 and TRBJ1-1, with D hard to call. In germline, CDR1 is MNHEY, CDR2 SMNVEV (reference sequence). With 3 bases removed from V and 0 bases from J, the gap between germline ends came to 8 bases. CDR3 length equals 14 residues. CDR3 sequence reads: CASSFRGMNTEAFF. CDR3 sequence (DNA): TGTGCCAGCAGTTTTCGGGGAATGAACACTGAAGCTTTCTTT.

This clonotype was picked up a small number of times. This sequence joins TRBV6-5 and TRBJ2-2; D unclear. Germline CDR1 reads MNHEY; CDR2 reads SVGAGI. Trimming pared 2 bases from V and 6 bases from J, leaving 4 bases between. The CDR3 consists of 12 residues. CDR3 sequence (DNA): TGTGCCAGCAGTTACGCGCCCGGGGAGCTGTTTTTT. It specifies CASSYAPGELFF.

This clonotype occurred many times. This chain uses TRBV9 with TRBJ2-7; D is perhaps TRBD2 (5 bases). Deletions cut 6 bases from V and 5 bases from J, with 18 bases between. The CDR3 runs to 14 residues. In germline, CDR1 is SGDLS, CDR2 YYNGEE. CDR3 sequence: CASTRAEIPNEQYF. CDR3 DNA sequence: TGTGCCAGCACTCGAGCGGAGATCCCGAACGAGCAGTACTTC.

In its sample, this clonotype was seen a few times. At one of its ends the junction is not consistent with the germline gene, which may arise from a read error. The chain joins TRBV5-1 to TRBJ1-2; D uncertain. Germline CDR1 reads SGHRS; CDR2 reads YFSETQ. CDR3 length: 14 residues. The CDR3: CASSAGWGSGGYTF. CDR3 nucleotides: TGTGCCAGCAGCGCCGGTTGGGGTTCGGGCGGCTACACCTTC.

Only a few counts were recorded for this clonotype. This chain links TRBV7-9 with TRBJ2-5; D ambiguous. The CDR3 loop spans 13 amino acids. The ends were cut back, 7 bases at V and 4 bases at J, with 13 bases in the middle. Per the germline V gene, CDR1 is SEHNR and CDR2 is FQNEAQ (reference sequence). The CDR3 sequence is CASKEGFGETQYF. For the CDR3, the DNA is TGTGCCAGCAAAGAAGGGTTTGGAGAGACCCAGTACTTC.

There are a few counts of this clonotype. V is TRBV6-1 and J is TRBJ2-5; unclear D gene. Germline-derived CDR1 and CDR2 are MNHNS and SASEGT. V lost 0 bases and J lost 0, with 8 bases in between. This CDR3 has 15 amino acids. The CDR3 loop reads CASSEAQMYQETQYF. The CDR3 DNA follows: TGTGCCAGCAGTGAAGCACAGATGTACCAAGAGACCCAGTACTTC.

In this sample, this clonotype turned up a few times. V gene TRBV11-2 combines with J gene TRBJ2-7, with 10 bases identical to TRBD1. V lost 5 bases, J lost 6 bases, and 13 bases stayed unmatched. The germline V gene has CDR1 SGHAT and CDR2 FQNNGV. The CDR3 length is 16 residues. The CDR3 region is CASSRGAGTGDFEQYF. The CDR3 coding sequence is TGTGCCAGCAGCCGGGGGGCCGGGACAGGGGACTTCGAGCAGTACTTC.

This clonotype was counted between two and nine times. The V gene is TRBV7-3, the J gene TRBJ2-2, with D possibly TRBD2 on 5 matching bases. V gave up 8 bases and J gave up 0 bases, with 19 bases separating them. Germline CDR1 SGHTA, CDR2 FQGTGA. This CDR3 comprises 17 residues. The CDR3 nucleotides are TGTGCCAGCGGATTCCTGGGAGCCGGGGCGAACACCGGGGAGCTGTTTTTT. Translation gives CASGFLGAGANTGELFF. Using reference TRBV7-3 and TRBJ2-2 for the parts outside the CDR3, the full variable domain is GAGVSQTPSNKVTEKGKYVELRCDPISGHTALYWYRQSLGQGPEFLIYFQGTGAADDSGLPNDRFFAVRPEGSVSTLKIQRTERGDSAVYLCASGFLGAGANTGELFFGEGSRLTVL.

The table lists this clonotype with many counts. The CDR3 region has the DNA TGTGCCAGCAGCCCTCAGGGGGCAGGTGAAGCTTTCTTT. Translation: CASSPQGAGEAFF. The V and J genes are TRBV7-9 and TRBJ1-1; the match to TRBD1 covers 8 bases. Trimming at V came to 5 bases and at J to 7 bases, leaving 6 bases not matched to a gene. The germline V gene encodes CDR1 SEHNR and CDR2 FQNEAQ (reference sequence). The CDR3 runs to 13 residues.

This chain uses TRBV20-1 with TRBJ2-1; 9 bases are shared with TRBD2. This CDR3 is 14 amino acids long. Germline-derived CDR1 and CDR2 are DFQATT and SNEGSKA (reference sequence). The CDR3 DNA follows: TGCAGGGCAATAGCGGGAGTCCTAATTAATGAGCAGTTCTTC. Protein sequence: CRAIAGVLINEQFF.

This clonotype came up many times. The genes are TRBV12-3 or TRBV12-4 and TRBJ1-2; TRBD1 agrees at 10 bases. The J segment lost 4 bases and the V segment lost 5 bases, leaving 7 bases of the junction unmatched. The CDR3 consists of 15 residues. As DNA, the CDR3 is TGTGCCAGCAGTACCTCGACAGGGGGCGGCTATGGCTACACCTTC. Translation gives CASSTSTGGGYGYTF.

The chain combines TRBV28 with TRBJ2-7; TRBD2 is a possible D gene (6 bases). CDR3 size: 17 residues. Trimming removed 3 bases at V and 1 base at J, with 19 bases between. Germline assignment: CDR1 MDHEN and CDR2 SYDVKM. The CDR3 DNA follows: TGTGCCAGCAGTTTGAAGTCGTGGGGACTGCAATCCTACGAGCAGTACTTC. This encodes CASSLKSWGLQSYEQYF.

The rearrangement joins TRBV2 to TRBJ2-4; 10 bases line up with TRBD1. The J segment lost 6 bases and the V segment lost 8 bases, leaving 4 bases of the junction unmatched. The CDR3 loop spans 13 amino acids. Per germline, CDR1 SNHLY and CDR2 FYNNEI. The CDR3 region is CASYRDRGNIQYF. CDR3 DNA sequence: TGTGCCAGCTACCGGGACAGGGGAAACATTCAGTACTTC. The full variable domain, completed using reference TRBV2 and TRBJ2-4, is EPEVTQTPSHQVTQMGQEVILRCVPISNHLYFYWYRQILGQKVEFLVSFYNNEISEKSEIFDDQFSVERPDGSNFTLKIRSTKLEDSAMYFCASYRDRGNIQYFGAGTRLSVL.

The CDR3 is CASSAGGVGYTF. For the CDR3, the DNA is TGTGCCAGCTCCGCAGGGGGCGTTGGCTACACCTTC. The V gene is TRBV6-1, the J gene TRBJ1-2, with 8 bases that match TRBD1. Germline V gene sequence: CDR1 MNHNS, CDR2 SASEGT. The trim removed 8 bases at V and 7 bases at J, leaving 6 bases unmatched. The CDR3 loop spans 12 amino acids.

This clonotype was found a few times. The chain recombines TRBV4-2 with TRBJ2-2; no firm D call. Germline CDR1 LGHNA, CDR2 YNFKEQ. Deletions cut 0 bases from V and 7 bases from J, with 12 bases between. The CDR3 covers 15 residues. The CDR3: CASSQERLGNGELFF. The CDR3 DNA reads TGTGCCAGCAGCCAAGAAAGGTTGGGAAACGGGGAGCTGTTTTTT.